These 3 T cell receptor beta chains were sequenced from one sample in a study of blood T cell repertoires in COVID-19. This table comes from immunoSEQ multiplex PCR, and its TCRdb copy is limited to in-frame clones, with some not included. In the table there are 250,000 to 300,000 clones, about 80% of which are singletons. Sequenced sample: PBMCs or T cells enriched from blood (not recorded which). The origin of the receptors is a man aged 30 to 45 with acute COVID-19.

The rearrangement uses TRBV5-1 and TRBJ2-4, with D tentatively TRBD1 (5 bases). Germline V gene data show CDR1 as SGHRS and CDR2 as YFSETQ. Trimming pared 4 bases from V and 2 bases from J, leaving 10 bases between. There are 14 residues in the CDR3. The CDR3 nucleotides are TGCGCCAGCAGCAAAACAGGCACCAAAAACATTCAGTACTTC. As protein: CASSKTGTKNIQYF.

This clone appeared a few times. The chain uses TRBV11-3 and TRBJ2-2; possible D gene TRBD2, 6 bases. V lost 0 bases and J 1 base, leaving 6 bases between the germline ends. CDR3 length: 15 residues. Per the germline V gene, CDR1 is SGHNT and CDR2 is YENEEA. CDR3 amino acids: CASSLDGGNTGELFF. DNA for the CDR3: TGTGCCAGCAGCTTAGACGGGGGGAACACCGGGGAGCTGTTTTTT.

The gene calls are TRBV7-2 and TRBJ2-3, with a weak D call TRBD2 (6 bases). The CDR3 is made up of 13 amino acids. Germline CDR1 SGHTA, CDR2 FQGNSA. V shed 4 bases and J shed 6 bases, with 11 bases lying between them. The CDR3 protein is CASSSGAEDTQYF. The CDR3 region has the DNA TGTGCCAGCAGCTCGGGAGCTGAGGATACGCAGTATTTT.